The 9 T cell receptor beta chains below all came from one sample that was sequenced in a study of cytomegalovirus exposure and HLA in healthy donors. A multiplex PCR was run with 60 Vbeta primers and 13 Jbeta primers. Profiled with immunoSEQ multiplex PCR; TCRdb holds only in-frame clones, not every one. The sample includes over 110,000 clones, about four fifths of them seen just once. Sequenced: PBMCs. The receptors stem from a male donor in good health and CMV-seronegative.

The chain combines TRBV7-9 with TRBJ1-1; D remains unclear. Germline V CDR1 and CDR2: SEHNR, FQNEAQ (reference sequence). V dropped 4 bases and J dropped 5 bases, with 11 bases sitting between them. The CDR3 contains 13 residues. The CDR3 region is CASSYEGWTEAFF. As DNA, the CDR3 is TGTGCCAGCAGCTACGAGGGTTGGACTGAAGCTTTCTTT.

The chain links TRBV4-1 to TRBJ2-5; TRBD2 matches at 10 bases. There are 15 residues in the CDR3. Per germline, CDR1 MGHRA and CDR2 YSYEKL. Trimming at V came to 0 bases and at J to 5 bases, leaving 3 bases not matched to a gene. The CDR3, as DNA: TGCGCCAGCAGCCAAGATCTAGCGGGAGTTGAGACCCAGTACTTC. It encodes CASSQDLAGVETQYF.

This rearrangement joins TRBV5-6 to TRBJ2-1, with D perhaps matching TRBD2 (5 bases). The CDR3 totals 11 residues. V lost 4 bases and J lost 9, with 8 bases in between. The germline CDR1 and CDR2 sequences are SGHDT and YYEEEE. The DNA for the CDR3 is TGTGCCAGCAGCCAAGGACTTGAGCAGTTCTTC. Its translation: CASSQGLEQFF.

The rearrangement links TRBV27 to TRBJ2-1; no clear D. Germline CDR1 MNHEY, CDR2 SMNVEV (reference sequence). V was shortened by 4 bases and J by 5 bases, with 9 bases between the two germline ends. The CDR3 contains 13 residues. Written as DNA, the CDR3 is TGTGCCAGCAGTTGGGCTCCCAACAATGAGCAGTTCTTC. Its protein product is CASSWAPNNEQFF.

On this clone itself: Distinct nucleotide sequences in the sample also encode this CDR3. The gene calls are TRBV5-6 and TRBJ2-7; D remains unclear. Germline V gives CDR1 SGHDT, CDR2 YYEEEE. The V end lost 4 bases, the J end lost 4 bases, and 6 bases lay between the germline ends. The CDR3 contains 11 residues. The CDR3 spells CASSLRYEQYF. The CDR3 DNA reads as TGTGCCAGCAGCCTTAGATACGAGCAGTACTTC. The whole variable domain, filled in from reference TRBV5-6 and TRBJ2-7, reads DAGVTQSPTHLIKTRGQQVTLRCSPKSGHDTVSWYQQALGQGPQFIFQYYEEEERQRGNFPDRFSGHQFPNYSSELNVNALLLGDSALYLCASSLRYEQYFGPGTRLTVT.

The rearrangement joins TRBV5-1 to TRBJ2-2; D may be TRBD1 (5 bases). CDR3 length: 15 residues. The V end was cut by 0 bases, the J end by 2 bases, with 8 bases between. Germline V gene lookup returns CDR1 SGHRS and CDR2 YFSETQ. CDR3 protein: CASSLVRTNTGELFF. The CDR3 DNA sequence: TGCGCCAGCAGCTTGGTTAGGACAAACACCGGGGAGCTGTTTTTT.

The chain is built from TRBV7-9 and TRBJ2-1; TRBD1 might be the D (5 bases). This CDR3 region has 15 residues. V lost 5 bases, J lost 6 bases, and 17 bases lay in between. Germline V lookup: CDR1 SEHNR, CDR2 FQNEAQ (reference sequence). The CDR3 region has the DNA TGTGCCAGCAGCCGAGACTTAGGGGTTATCAATGAGCAGTTCTTC. It is translated as CASSRDLGVINEQFF.

The chain has TRBV19 and TRBJ2-7; a possible D gene is TRBD1 (5 bases). The CDR3 has 13 amino acids. The germline V gene encodes CDR1 LNHDA and CDR2 SQIVND (reference sequence). V was shortened by 6 bases and J by 3 bases, with 12 bases between the two germline ends. CDR3 sequence (DNA): TGTGCCAGTAGCCCCGGACACCTCTACGAGCAGTACTTC. This gives the protein CASSPGHLYEQYF. The variable domain in full, completed from reference TRBV19 and TRBJ2-7, reads DGGITQSPKYLFRKEGQNVTLSCEQNLNHDAMYWYRQDPGQGLRLIYYSQIVNDFQKGDIAEGYSVSREKKESFPLTVTSAQKNPTAFYLCASSPGHLYEQYFGPGTRLTVT.

Regarding this clone: This specimen includes other DNA sequences encoding the same CDR3. CDR3 DNA: TGTGCCAGCAGCGTAGTGGGGGGTGGCACTGAAGCTTTCTTT. Protein sequence: CASSVVGGGTEAFF. The chain is built from TRBV9 and TRBJ1-1, with a tentative D call TRBD1 (5 bases). CDR1 and CDR2 (germline): SGDLS, YYNGEE. Trimming stripped 0 bases from V and 4 bases from J, with 10 bases between. The CDR3 length is 14 residues. The entire variable domain, with the rest obtained from reference TRBV9 and TRBJ1-1, is as follows: DSGVTQTPKHLITATGQRVTLRCSPRSGDLSVYWYQQSLDQGLQFLIQYYNGEERAKGNILERFSAQQFPDLHSELNLSSLELGDSALYFCASSVVGGGTEAFFGQGTRLTVV.